These 10 T cell receptor beta chains came from one sample sequenced in a study of patients and donors after allogeneic stem cell transplantation. Via MiXCR, TCRdb re-called the RT-PCR reads, giving one row per CDR3 protein. Among about 200,000 distinct CDR3 sequences, less than 50% were seen once, and the ten largest hold roughly 11%. The sequenced material came from blood, either unsorted or a sorted T cell fraction (not recorded which). The receptors here all came from a human donor who was either an allogeneic HSCT recipient or a stem cell or donor lymphocyte infusion donor (not recorded which). It is not recorded whose cells these are; they may come from a transplant donor.

This clonotype was detected only a few times. The V call is TRBV12-3 or TRBV12-4, the J call TRBJ1-2; D uncertain. Trimming shortened V by 3 bases and J by 3 bases, and 11 bases separated the two germline ends. The CDR3 consists of 14 residues. The CDR3 sequence is CASSFLGQDYGYTF. Here the CDR3 DNA reads TGTGCCAGCAGTTTTTTGGGCCAGGACTATGGCTACACCTTC.

Details on this clonotype: At one end, the junction sequence differs from germline, possibly due to a read error. The rearrangement joins TRBV4-3 to TRBJ1-6; 9 bases are shared with TRBD1. The length of the CDR3 is 15 residues. CDR1 and CDR2 from the germline V gene are LGHNA and YSLEER. CDR3 sequence: CASSQMGTGNSPLRF. DNA for the CDR3: TGCGCCAGCAGCCAAATGGGGACAGGGAATTCACCCCTCCGCTTT.

This clonotype has more than one count but fewer than ten. The chain joins TRBV12-3 or TRBV12-4 to TRBJ2-2, with D tentatively TRBD1 (6 bases). Trimming stripped 7 bases from V and 1 base from J, with 7 bases between. This CDR3 spans 13 amino acids. The CDR3 DNA reads TGTGCCAGCAACAGGGAGAACACCGGGGAGCTGTTTTTT. Its translation: CASNRENTGELFF.

The CDR3 sequence: CASMTTGSSYEQYF. CDR3 nucleotides: TGTGCCAGCATGACGACGGGTAGCTCCTACGAGCAGTACTTC. V is TRBV12-3 or TRBV12-4 and J is TRBJ2-7; no firm D call. This CDR3 is 14 amino acids long. V lost 7 bases, J lost 0 bases, and 13 bases lay in between.

The sample holds one count of this clonotype. In nucleotides, the CDR3 is TGTGCCAGTACGGGACAGAAGAACACTGAAGCTTTCTTT. Protein product: CASTGQKNTEAFF. The V gene is TRBV2, the J gene TRBJ1-1; 7 positions match TRBD1. The CDR3 runs 13 residues. V shed 9 bases and J 1 base; nucleotides not matched to a gene: 5. Germline V CDR1 and CDR2: SNHLY, FYNNEI.

This chain joins TRBV7-3 and TRBJ1-2, with unresolved D. Germline V lookup: CDR1 SGHTA, CDR2 FQGTGA. V lost 7 bases and J lost 2, with 17 bases in between. The CDR3 is 15 amino acids. The DNA for the CDR3 is TGTGCCAGCACCATTACGCGGGGAATCAACTATGGCTACACCTTC. Protein: CASTITRGINYGYTF.

As concerns this clonotype: One end of the junction is discordant with germline, which a read error may explain. The chain combines TRBV5-1 with TRBJ1-5; TRBD1 is a possible D gene (6 bases). The length of the CDR3 is 15 residues. Germline V gene sequence: CDR1 SGHRS, CDR2 YFSETQ. The chain's CDR3 is CASSLGGTSNQLQHF. In DNA form, the CDR3 reads TGCGCCAGCAGCTTGGGAGGGACAAGCAATCAGCTCCAGCATTTT.

This clonotype has a handful of counts. This chain uses TRBV27 with TRBJ1-1; TRBD1 matches at 7 bases. V lost 6 bases to trimming and J lost 5 bases; unmatched junction nucleotides: 6. CDR1 is MNHEY, CDR2 SMNVEV, per germline (reference sequence). The CDR3 contains 13 residues. In DNA form, the CDR3 reads TGTGCCAGCAGCAGGATACAGGGGACTGAAGCTTTCTTT. Translating gives CASSRIQGTEAFF.

The gene calls are TRBV7-9 and TRBJ2-3, with 8 bases matching TRBD1. The CDR3 has 16 amino acids. With 2 bases clipped from V and 4 bases from J, the junction kept 8 bases outside the gene matches. The germline V gene has CDR1 SEHNR and CDR2 FQNEAQ (reference sequence). CDR3 nucleotide sequence: TGTGCCAGCAGCTTACGACAGGGGACGGTAGCAGATACGCAGTATTTT. It is translated as CASSLRQGTVADTQYF. Drawing the rest from reference TRBV7-9 and TRBJ2-3, the complete variable domain is DTGVSQNPRHKITKRGQNVTFRCDPISEHNRLYWYRQTLGQGPEFLTYFQNEAQLEKSRLLSDRFSAERPKGSFSTLEIQRTEQGDSAMYLCASSLRQGTVADTQYFGPGTRLTVL.

This clonotype was seen a few times. The rearrangement links TRBV7-2 to TRBJ1-6, with D possibly being TRBD1 (6 bases). Germline assignment: CDR1 SGHTA and CDR2 FQGNSA. CDR3 length equals 16 residues. V was pared by 2 bases and J by 7 bases, with 15 bases between. CDR3 amino acids: CASSLRQAGGNSPLHF. In DNA, the CDR3 is TGTGCCAGCAGCTTAAGACAGGCGGGTGGGAATTCACCCCTCCACTTT.